This T cell receptor beta chain was captured in a study of identical twins. TCRdb re-derived calls from the 5' RACE reads in MiXCR, one entry per CDR3 protein. In the table there are some 1,600,000 distinct CDR3 sequences, about 31% of which are singletons. As concerns this clonotype: What it recognizes is unknown.

Study outcomes and limitations: Analyses based on zero insertions could be partly confounded by invariant MAIT and iNKT cells.

The source is a newborn girl in good health. Input material: cord blood.

CDR3 region: CASSQNYNEQYF. DNA of the CDR3: TGTGCCAGCAGCCAAAATTACAATGAGCAGTACTTC. The chain couples TRBV4-2 to TRBJ2-7, with D uncertain. Germline CDR1 LGHNA, CDR2 YNFKEQ. Deletions cut 2 bases from V and 7 bases from J, with 9 bases between. This CDR3 contains 12 residues.